This TCR beta chain appears in the sequencing data of a study of T cell repertoires in cytomegalovirus infection. Study-wide background: Shared public TCR beta signatures pointed to both CMV infection and a matching HLA type.

In the case of this clonotype: Its antigen remains unknown.

General study points: Summed frequency of shared TCR beta families picked out CMV carriers who also had the relevant HLA. Clonotypes of TCR beta that were HLA-C-restricted and CMV-specific dominated the ex vivo response.

TCRdb recomputed calls from the reads with MiXCR, one row per CDR3 protein. The table shows 230,000 or so distinct CDR3 sequences, with about 15% occurring only once. CDR3 size: 16 residues. V lost 6 bases and J 0 bases, leaving 12 bases between the germline ends. Germline V CDR1 and CDR2: SGHVS, FNYEAQ. The specimen sequenced was CD8+ T cells from PBMCs. This chain joins TRBV7-6 and TRBJ2-6, with D maybe TRBD1 (5 bases). This receptor was obtained from a human donor in good health (CMV status not recorded). Some clones in this sample may be carry-over from other donors' samples. The CDR3 nucleotides are TGTGCCAGCAGTCGGCCCACAGGCTCTGGGGCCAACGTCCTGACTTTC. It specifies CASSRPTGSGANVLTF.